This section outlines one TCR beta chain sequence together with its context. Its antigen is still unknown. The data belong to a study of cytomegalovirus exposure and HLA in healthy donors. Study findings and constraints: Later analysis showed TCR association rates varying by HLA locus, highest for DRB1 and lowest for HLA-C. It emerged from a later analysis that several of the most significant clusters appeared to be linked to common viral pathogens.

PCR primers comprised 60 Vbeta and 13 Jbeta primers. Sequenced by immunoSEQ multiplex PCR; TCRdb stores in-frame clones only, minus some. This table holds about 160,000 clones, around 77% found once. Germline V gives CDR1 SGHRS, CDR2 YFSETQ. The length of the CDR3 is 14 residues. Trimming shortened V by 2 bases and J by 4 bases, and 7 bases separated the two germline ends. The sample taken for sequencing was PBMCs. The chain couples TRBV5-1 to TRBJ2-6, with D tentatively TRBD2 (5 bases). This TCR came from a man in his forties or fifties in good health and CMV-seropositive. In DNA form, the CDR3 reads TGCGCCAGCAGCTTCGGGGAAGGGGCCAACGTCCTGACTTTC. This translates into CASSFGEGANVLTF.